The sequence of this TCR beta chain was determined in a study of cytomegalovirus exposure and HLA in healthy donors. CDR1 SEHNR and CDR2 FQNEAQ come from the germline V gene (reference sequence). The V end lost 5 bases, the J end lost 6 bases, and 10 bases lay between the germline ends. The CDR3 length is 12 residues. The primer mix had 60 Vbeta and 13 Jbeta primers. Profiled with immunoSEQ multiplex PCR; TCRdb holds only in-frame clones, not every one. The sample lists fewer than 250,000 clones, over 65% occurring once. Sequencing was done on a sample of PBMCs. The chain couples TRBV7-9 to TRBJ1-2; TRBD1 might be the D (5 bases). The TCR was taken from a man aged 18 to 29 in good health and CMV-seronegative. This chain's CDR3 is CASSPGQNGYTF. CDR3 sequence (DNA): TGTGCCAGCAGCCCCGGACAAAATGGCTACACCTTC.